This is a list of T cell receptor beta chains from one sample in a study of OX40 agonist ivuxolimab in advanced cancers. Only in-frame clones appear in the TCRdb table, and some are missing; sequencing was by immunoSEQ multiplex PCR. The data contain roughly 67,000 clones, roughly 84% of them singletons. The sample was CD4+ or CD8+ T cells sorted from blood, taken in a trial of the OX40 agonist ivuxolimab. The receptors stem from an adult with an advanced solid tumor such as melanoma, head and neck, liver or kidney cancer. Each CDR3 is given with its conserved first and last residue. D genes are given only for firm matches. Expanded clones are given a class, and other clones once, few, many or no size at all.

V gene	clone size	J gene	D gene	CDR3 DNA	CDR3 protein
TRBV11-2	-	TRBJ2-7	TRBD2	TGTGCCAGCAGCTTACTAAGGCGGGGGGTCTACGAGCAGTACTTC	CASSLLRRGVYEQYF
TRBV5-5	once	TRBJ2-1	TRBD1	TGTGCCAGCAGCGACTTCCGGGACAGGGATAATGAGCAGTTCTTC	CASSDFRDRDNEQFF
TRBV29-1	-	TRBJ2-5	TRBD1	TGCAGCATAAGACAGGGCCAAGAGACCCAGTACTTC	CSIRQGQETQYF
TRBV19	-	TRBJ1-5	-	TGTGCCAGTAGTTCTGTCCCGGGACGAGGCAGAGCCCAGCATTTT	CASSSVPGRGRAQHF
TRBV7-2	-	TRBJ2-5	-	TGTGCCAGCAGCTCTGGGGGGCCCGGGGAGACCCAGTACTTC	CASSSGGPGETQYF
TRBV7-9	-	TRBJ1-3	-	TGTGCCAGCAGCCTTTCGGGACGGGGTCTCGCTGGAAACACCATATATTTT	CASSLSGRGLAGNTIYF
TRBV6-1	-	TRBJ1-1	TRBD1	TGTGCCTGCAACGACAGGGGGTGGACTGAAGCTTTCTTT	CACNDRGWTEAFF
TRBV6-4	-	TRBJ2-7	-	TGTGCCAGCGCCGTAGGTAGATTTACCTACGAGCAGTACTTC	CASAVGRFTYEQYF
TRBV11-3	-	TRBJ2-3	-	TGTGCCAGCAGCTTAACACCCTACACAGATACGCAGTATTTT	CASSLTPYTDTQYF
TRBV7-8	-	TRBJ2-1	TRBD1	TGTGCCAGCAGTCACTTCCTGGGACAGGGCGGTGAGCAGTTCTTC	CASSHFLGQGGEQFF
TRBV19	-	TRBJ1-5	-	TGTGCCACCCTTCGTCCAGGGGCCAATCAGCCCCAGCATTTT	CATLRPGANQPQHF
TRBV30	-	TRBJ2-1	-	TGTGCCTGGAGCCGACGGAGAGCGGGCAGTGAGCAGTTCTTC	CAWSRRRAGSEQFF
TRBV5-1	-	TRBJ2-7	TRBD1	TGCGCCAGCAGATCCGGGACAGGGCTGTACGAGCAGTACTTC	CASRSGTGLYEQYF
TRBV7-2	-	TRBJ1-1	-	TGTGCCAGCAGCTTAAACGGTTGGGGCACTGAAGCTTTCTTT	CASSLNGWGTEAFF
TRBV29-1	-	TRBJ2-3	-	TGCAGCGTTCATTGGGCGGGAGATACGCAGTATTTT	CSVHWAGDTQYF
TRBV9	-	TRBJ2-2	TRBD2	TGTGCCAGCAGCGTTAGCGGGACGGAGAACACCGGGGAGCTGTTTTTT	CASSVSGTENTGELFF
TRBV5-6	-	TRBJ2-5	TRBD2	TGTGCCAGCAGTCCCGGGACTAGCGGTCTTGTGGCCCAGTACTTC	CASSPGTSGLVAQYF
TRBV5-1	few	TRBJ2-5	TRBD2	TGCGCCAGCAGCTGGGCAGCAGCGGGAGCGCGGGAGACCCAGTACTTC	CASSWAAAGARETQYF
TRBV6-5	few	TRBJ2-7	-	TGTGCCAGCAGCCTTGACCCGAGCTCCTACGAGCAGTACTTC	CASSLDPSSYEQYF
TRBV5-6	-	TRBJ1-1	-	TGTGCCAGCAGCATTGGGGGTTTTGCTGAAGCTTTCTTT	CASSIGGFAEAFF
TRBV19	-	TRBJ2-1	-	TGTGCCAGCAGTAAGTATGCCAGCAACAATGAGCAGTTCTTC	CASSKYASNNEQFF
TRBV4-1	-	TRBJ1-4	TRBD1	TGCGCCAGCAGCCAAACTCCCGGGACAGAGGCAACTAATGAAAAACTGTTTTTT	CASSQTPGTEATNEKLFF
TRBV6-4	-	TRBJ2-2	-	TGTGCCAGCAGCATCGAAGACACCGGGGAGCTGTTTTTT	CASSIEDTGELFF
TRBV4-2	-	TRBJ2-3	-	TGTGCCAGCAGCCCTGAGGGGGAGAGAAGTACAGATACGCAGTATTTT	CASSPEGERSTDTQYF
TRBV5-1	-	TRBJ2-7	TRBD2	TGCGCCAGCAGCTCCGGGAGGGCGGCAGCCTACGAGCAGTACTTC	CASSSGRAAAYEQYF
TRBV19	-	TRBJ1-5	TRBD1	TGTGCCAGTAGTGGACAGGGAGATCAGCCCCAGCATTTT	CASSGQGDQPQHF
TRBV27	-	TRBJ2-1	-	TGTGCCAGCAAGGGGGTAAGCGGATACTCCTACAATGAGCAGTTCTTC	CASKGVSGYSYNEQFF
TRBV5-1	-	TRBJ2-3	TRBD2	TGCGCCAGCAGCGGGGGGTCTAGCGGGAGGACAGATACGCAGTATTTT	CASSGGSSGRTDTQYF
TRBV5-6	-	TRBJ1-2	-	TGTGCCAGCAGCTTGGGGGTGCGGAACTATGGCTACACCTTC	CASSLGVRNYGYTF
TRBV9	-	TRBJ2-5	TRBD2	TGTGCCAGCAGCTTTGGACTAGCTAAAGAGACCCAGTACTTC	CASSFGLAKETQYF
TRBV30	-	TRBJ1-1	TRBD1	TGTGCCTCCCGAAATCCTCCGGGGACAGGGTTAATTGAAGCTTTCTTT	CASRNPPGTGLIEAFF
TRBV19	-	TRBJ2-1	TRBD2	TGTGCCAGTAGTCTTCCCGGAGCGGGAGGGTACAATGAGCAGTTCTTC	CASSLPGAGGYNEQFF
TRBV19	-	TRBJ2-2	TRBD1	TGTGCCAGTAGGAGCCGACAGGGGGGACGGGAGCTGTTTTTT	CASRSRQGGRELFF
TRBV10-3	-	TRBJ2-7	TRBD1	TGTGCCATCAGTGGACGGACAGGTACCTACGAGCAGTACTTC	CAISGRTGTYEQYF
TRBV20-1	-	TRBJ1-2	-	TGCAGTGTTCAGGCTAACTATGGCTACACCTTC	CSVQANYGYTF
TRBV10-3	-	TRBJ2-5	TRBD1	TGTGCCATCAGTGATTACCTGGACAGGGGCGCCGGAGGGCAAGAGACCCAGTACTTC	CAISDYLDRGAGGQETQYF
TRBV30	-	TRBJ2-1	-	TGTGCCTGGAGTGTACACGATGGGGCGTACTACAATGAGCAGTTCTTC	CAWSVHDGAYYNEQFF
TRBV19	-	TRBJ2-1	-	TGTGCTACCGGGACCCACAATGAGCAGTTCTTC	CATGTHNEQFF
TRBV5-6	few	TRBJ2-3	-	TGTGCCAGCCGAGCGGAAGGAGGCACAGATACGCAGTATTTT	CASRAEGGTDTQYF
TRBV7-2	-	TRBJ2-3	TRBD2	TGTGCCAGCGCTAGGGTAGCGGGCCGCACAGATACGCAGTATTTT	CASARVAGRTDTQYF
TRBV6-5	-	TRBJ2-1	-	TGTGCCAGCAGTCCCAATGGGTACGAGCAGTTCTTC	CASSPNGYEQFF
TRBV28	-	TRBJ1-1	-	TGTGCCAGCAGGGAACCAGGGATGGGATCGAACACTGAAGCTTTCTTT	CASREPGMGSNTEAFF
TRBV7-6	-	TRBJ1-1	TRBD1	TGTGCCAGCAGCTCCTTCCGCCACAGGGGGCCCACTGAAGCTTTCTTT	CASSSFRHRGPTEAFF
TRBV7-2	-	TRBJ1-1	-	TGTGCCAGCAGCCCATCACGCAACGCTGAAGCTTTCTTT	CASSPSRNAEAFF
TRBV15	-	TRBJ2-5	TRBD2	TGTGCCACCAGCTTGTCCGGGGCGGGAGCGGAGACCCAGTACTTC	CATSLSGAGAETQYF
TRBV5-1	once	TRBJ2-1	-	TGCGCCAGCAGCTTTCCCCCCCCGGCGGGCTACAATGAGCAGTTCTTC	CASSFPPPAGYNEQFF